A single sample gave rise to the 13 T cell receptor beta chains below, sequenced in a study of post-analysis software for immune sequencing data. The antigens for these receptors are not known. Study-wide results and limits: TRBV5-6, TRBV5-1 and TRBV20-1 belonged to a set of roughly 5 TRBV segments that were more frequent in patients than controls.

Unique molecular identifiers featured in each of the TCR beta cDNA libraries. Using its own MiXCR run on the PCR reads, TCRdb lists one record per CDR3 protein. The table lists around 770,000 distinct CDR3 sequences, just over 45% of them singletons. Material: blood. The receptors stem from a girl under 18 with multiple sclerosis.

There are a few counts of this clonotype. The V and J genes are TRBV28 and TRBJ2-2, with TRBD1 matching over 10 bases. The germline CDR1 and CDR2 sequences are MDHEN and SYDVKM. With V trimmed by 7 bases and J by 2 bases, 10 bases remained unmatched. CDR3 length: 17 amino acids. The CDR3 DNA is TGTGCCAGCACAACCGGGACAGGGGTTCCTAACACCGGGGAGCTGTTTTTT. As protein: CASTTGTGVPNTGELFF.

The sample holds many counts of this clonotype. The chain carries TRBV7-9 and TRBJ2-7; D is uncertain. Between the trimmed V and J ends, which lost 1 base and 6 bases, there was a span of 16 bases. The CDR3 runs 15 residues. The germline CDR1 and CDR2 sequences are SEHNR and FQNEAQ (reference sequence). Here the CDR3 DNA reads TGTGCCAGCAGCTTAGGGGCGTCCGCCCGTGGCGAGCAGTACTTC. Protein product: CASSLGASARGEQYF.

The chain carries TRBV6-6 and TRBJ1-2, with 9 bases that match TRBD1. Germline-derived CDR1 and CDR2 are MNHNY and SVGAGI (reference sequence). The J segment lost 3 bases and the V segment lost 6 bases, leaving 11 bases of the junction unmatched. The CDR3 totals 16 residues. The CDR3 coding sequence is TGTGCCAGCAGAGACCCGGGACAGGGATCCCACTATGGCTACACCTTC. Encoded protein: CASRDPGQGSHYGYTF.

This chain joins TRBV18 and TRBJ2-7, with D maybe TRBD1 (5 bases). Looked up from germline, CDR1 is KGHSH and CDR2 is LQKENI. V shed 0 bases and J shed 0 bases, with 15 bases lying between them. The CDR3 is made up of 17 amino acids. CDR3 in amino acids: CASSPPGVGRDSYEQYF. The CDR3 nucleotides are TGTGCCAGCTCACCACCAGGCGTGGGCAGGGACTCCTACGAGCAGTACTTC.

The rearrangement uses TRBV7-2 and TRBJ1-5; D uncertain. The CDR3 runs to 13 residues. Per the germline V gene, CDR1 is SGHTA and CDR2 is FQGNSA. Trimming removed 5 bases from V and 3 bases from J, with 8 bases in between. Here the CDR3 DNA reads TGTGCCAGCAGCCCCAACACCAATCAGCCCCAGCATTTT. Its translation is CASSPNTNQPQHF.

This clonotype was counted a few times. The J gene is TRBJ1-1, the V gene TRBV6-6, with unresolved D. Trimming took off 2 bases at V and 0 bases at J, with 10 bases between the two ends. Germline V gene data show CDR1 as MNHNY and CDR2 as SVGAGI (reference sequence). This CDR3 comprises 15 residues. CDR3 sequence: CASSYGDTMNTEAFF. The DNA of the CDR3 is TGTGCCAGCAGTTACGGCGATACAATGAACACTGAAGCTTTCTTT.

The V call is TRBV20-1, the J call TRBJ2-1; TRBD2 matches at 10 bases. Germline assignment: CDR1 DFQATT and CDR2 SNEGSKA (reference sequence). The CDR3 is 15 amino acids. V shed 2 bases and J 6 bases; nucleotides not matched to a gene: 7. CDR3 nucleotides: TGCAGTGCTAGAATTGCGGGACTAGCGTTCAATGAGCAGTTCTTC. This codes for CSARIAGLAFNEQFF.

The chain employs TRBV3-1 and TRBJ2-1, with TRBD1 matching 10 bases. V lost 1 base and J lost 4; bases outside the gene matches: 4. Germline V lookup: CDR1 LGHDT, CDR2 YNNKEL (reference sequence). CDR3 length equals 16 residues. The CDR3 DNA reads TGTGCCAGCAGCCAAGTAGGACAGGGGGTTTACAATGAGCAGTTCTTC. The encoded protein is CASSQVGQGVYNEQFF.

The V and J genes are TRBV2 and TRBJ1-2; TRBD1 is a possible D gene (5 bases). Per germline, CDR1 SNHLY and CDR2 FYNNEI. This CDR3 has 13 residues. The ends were cut back, 1 base at V and 3 bases at J, with 6 bases in the middle. Here the CDR3 reads CASSEEQDYGYTF. The DNA for the CDR3 is TGTGCCAGCAGTGAAGAACAGGACTATGGCTACACCTTC.

The V call is TRBV15, the J call TRBJ2-5; D remains unclear. TRBJ2-7 explains the end of the DNA better; the J call may be wrong. The CDR3 covers 15 residues. The V gene's germline CDR1 is LNHNV and CDR2 YYDKDF (reference sequence). CDR3 sequence: CATKHDLTEVDEQYF. Here the CDR3 DNA reads TGTGCCACCAAACATGACTTGACCGAGGTGGACGAGCAGTACTTC.

The V call is TRBV24-1, the J call TRBJ2-4; 12 bases align to TRBD1. The closer fit of TRBJ2-7 to the DNA end suggests the J call may be wrong. The CDR3 is made up of 15 amino acids. The V gene's germline CDR1 is KGHDR and CDR2 SFDVKD. CDR3 sequence reads: CATSDPGTGGLEQYF. Here the CDR3 DNA reads TGTGCCACCAGTGACCCCGGGACAGGGGGCCTCGAGCAGTACTTC.

The V call is TRBV4-1, the J call TRBJ1-1; unclear D gene. This CDR3 is built from 13 residues. V gave up 0 bases and J gave up 11 bases, with 13 bases separating them. The germline V gene has CDR1 MGHRA and CDR2 YSYEKL. The CDR3 coding sequence is TGCGCCAGCAGCCAAGATTTGAGGGAGAGGGCTTTCTTT. Protein product: CASSQDLRERAFF.

The chain couples TRBV4-3 to TRBJ2-3; D perhaps matches TRBD2 (6 bases). The CDR3 contains 16 residues. CDR1 is LGHNA, CDR2 YSLEER, per germline. V lost 0 bases to trimming and J lost 3 bases, with 13 bases between them. DNA of the CDR3: TGCGCCAGCAGCCAAGATAGCGGATCGGGGACAGATACGCAGTATTTT. Its protein product is CASSQDSGSGTDTQYF.